The sequence of this TCR beta chain was determined in a study of shared clonotypes between healthy human individuals. The study's findings and limits: Represented genetic and exposure-history diversity was restricted by having few donors. Depth of sequencing was expected to influence donor clonotype sharing.

Profiling relied on immunoSEQ multiplex PCR, and the TCRdb table lists in-frame clones only, not all of them. The profile shows about 490,000 clones, roughly 80% of them singletons. Worth noting for this clone: Its antigen is unknown. A much larger clonotype is one base distant, so this may be a read error.

The CDR3 loop spans 13 amino acids. Trimming removed 1 base at V and 6 bases at J, with 7 bases between. Germline V gene lookup returns CDR1 SGHTA and CDR2 FQGNSA. Material: PBMCs. The chain has TRBV7-2 and TRBJ2-1; tentatively, D is TRBD1 or TRBD2 (5 bases each). The receptor was isolated from a woman in her forties in good health. Some clones in this sample may be carry-over from other donors' samples. The DNA of the CDR3 is TGTGCCAGCAGCTTAGTGGGGGTCAATGAGCAGTTCTTC. This codes for CASSLVGVNEQFF.